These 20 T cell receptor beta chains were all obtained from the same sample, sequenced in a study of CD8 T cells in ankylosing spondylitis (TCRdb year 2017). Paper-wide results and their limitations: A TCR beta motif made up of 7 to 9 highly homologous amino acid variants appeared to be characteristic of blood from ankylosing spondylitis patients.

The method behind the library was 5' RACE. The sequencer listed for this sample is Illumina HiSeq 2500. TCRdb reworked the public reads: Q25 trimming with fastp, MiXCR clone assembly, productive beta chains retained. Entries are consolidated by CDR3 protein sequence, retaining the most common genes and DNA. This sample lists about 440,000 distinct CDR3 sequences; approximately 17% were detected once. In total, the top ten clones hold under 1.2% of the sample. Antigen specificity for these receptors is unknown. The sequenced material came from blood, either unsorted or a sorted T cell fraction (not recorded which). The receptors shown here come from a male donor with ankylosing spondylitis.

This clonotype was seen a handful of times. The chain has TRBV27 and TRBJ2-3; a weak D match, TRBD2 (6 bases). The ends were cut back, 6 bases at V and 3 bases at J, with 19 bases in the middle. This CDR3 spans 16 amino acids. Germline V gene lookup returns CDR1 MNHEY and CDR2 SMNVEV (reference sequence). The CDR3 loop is CASSPIGGVGTDTQYF. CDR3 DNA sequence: TGTGCCAGCAGCCCCATCGGAGGGGTGGGTACAGATACGCAGTATTTT.

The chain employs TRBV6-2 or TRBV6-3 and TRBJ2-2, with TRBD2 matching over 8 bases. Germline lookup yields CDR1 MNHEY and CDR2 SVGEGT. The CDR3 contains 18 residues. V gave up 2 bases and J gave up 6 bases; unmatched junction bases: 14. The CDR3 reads CASSYQGRGTRPAGELFF. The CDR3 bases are TGTGCCAGCAGTTACCAAGGAAGGGGGACTAGACCCGCCGGGGAGCTGTTTTTT.

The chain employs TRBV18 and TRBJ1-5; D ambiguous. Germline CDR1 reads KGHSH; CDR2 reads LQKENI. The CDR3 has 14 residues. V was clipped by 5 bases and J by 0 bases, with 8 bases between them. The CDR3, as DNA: TGTGCCAGCTCAGTCTCAGGTAGCAATCAGCCCCAGCATTTT. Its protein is CASSVSGSNQPQHF.

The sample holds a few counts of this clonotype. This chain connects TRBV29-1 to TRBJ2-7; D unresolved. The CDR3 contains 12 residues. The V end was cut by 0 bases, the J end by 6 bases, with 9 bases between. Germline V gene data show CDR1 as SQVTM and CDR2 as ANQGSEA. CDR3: CSVEDQHGEQYF. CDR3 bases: TGCAGCGTTGAAGATCAGCACGGCGAGCAGTACTTC.

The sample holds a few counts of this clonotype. The chain's CDR3 is CATSEDVRDLKRTEAFF. DNA of the CDR3: TGTGCCACCAGTGAAGACGTCCGGGACCTTAAGAGAACTGAAGCTTTCTTT. The J gene is TRBJ1-1, the V gene TRBV24-1; the D gene is possibly TRBD1 (5 bases). V was pared by 4 bases and J by 5 bases, with 22 bases between. In germline, CDR1 is KGHDR, CDR2 SFDVKD. The CDR3 extends over 17 amino acids.

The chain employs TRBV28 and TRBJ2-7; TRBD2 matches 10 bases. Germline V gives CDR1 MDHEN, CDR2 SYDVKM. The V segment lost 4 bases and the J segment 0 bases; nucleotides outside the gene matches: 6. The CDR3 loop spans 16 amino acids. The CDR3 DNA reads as TGTGCCAGCAGTTCGCCCTTAGCGGGAGGCTCCTACGAGCAGTACTTC. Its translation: CASSSPLAGGSYEQYF.

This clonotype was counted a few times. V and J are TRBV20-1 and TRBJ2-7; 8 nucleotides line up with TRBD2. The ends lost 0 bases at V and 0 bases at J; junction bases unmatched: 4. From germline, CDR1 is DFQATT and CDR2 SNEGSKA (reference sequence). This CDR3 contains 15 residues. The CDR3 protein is CSARDRSGSSYEQYF. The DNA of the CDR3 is TGCAGTGCTAGAGATCGAAGCGGGAGCTCCTACGAGCAGTACTTC.

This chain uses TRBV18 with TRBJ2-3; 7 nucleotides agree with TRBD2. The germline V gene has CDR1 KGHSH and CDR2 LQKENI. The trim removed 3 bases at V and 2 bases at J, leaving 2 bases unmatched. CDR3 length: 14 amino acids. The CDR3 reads CASSPTSPTDTQYF. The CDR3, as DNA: TGTGCCAGCTCACCGACTAGCCCCACAGATACGCAGTATTTT.

The CDR3 nucleotides read TGTGCCCGCTGTTTACCTGCGGGAGGCCCTCTCGGCGGCACAGATACGCAGTATTTT. Protein product: CARCLPAGGPLGGTDTQYF. The chain joins TRBV12-3 or TRBV12-4 to TRBJ2-3, with 8 bases matching TRBD2. V shed 11 bases, J shed 1 base, and the junction held 23 bases outside the gene matches. The CDR3 loop spans 19 amino acids.

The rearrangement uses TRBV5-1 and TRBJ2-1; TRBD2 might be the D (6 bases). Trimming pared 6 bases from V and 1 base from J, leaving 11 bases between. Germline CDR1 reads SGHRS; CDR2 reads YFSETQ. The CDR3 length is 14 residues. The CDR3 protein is CASNRGESYNEQFF. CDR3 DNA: TGCGCCAGCAATCGCGGGGAGTCCTACAATGAGCAGTTCTTC.

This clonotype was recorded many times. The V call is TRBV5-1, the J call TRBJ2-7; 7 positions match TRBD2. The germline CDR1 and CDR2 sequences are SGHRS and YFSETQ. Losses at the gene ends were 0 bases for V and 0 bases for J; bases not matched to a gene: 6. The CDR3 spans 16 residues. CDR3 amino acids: CASSLEWGGSSYEQYF. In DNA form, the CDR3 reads TGCGCCAGCAGCTTGGAATGGGGCGGGAGCTCCTACGAGCAGTACTTC. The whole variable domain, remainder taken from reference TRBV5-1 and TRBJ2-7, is KAGVTQTPRYLIKTRGQQVTLSCSPISGHRSVSWYQQTPGQGLQFLFEYFSETQRNKGNFPGRFSGRQFSNSRSEMNVSTLELGDSALYLCASSLEWGGSSYEQYFGPGTRLTVT.

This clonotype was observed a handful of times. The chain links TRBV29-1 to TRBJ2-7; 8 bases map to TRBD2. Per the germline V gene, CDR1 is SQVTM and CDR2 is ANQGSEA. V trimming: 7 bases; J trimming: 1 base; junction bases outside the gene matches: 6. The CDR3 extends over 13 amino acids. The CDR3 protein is CSADGGGSYEQYF. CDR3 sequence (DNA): TGCAGCGCCGACGGGGGGGGATCCTACGAGCAGTACTTC.

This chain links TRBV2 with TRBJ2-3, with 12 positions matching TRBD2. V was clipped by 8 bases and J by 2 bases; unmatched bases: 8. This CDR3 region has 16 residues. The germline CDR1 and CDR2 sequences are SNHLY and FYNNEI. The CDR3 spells CASRRRLAGATDTQYF. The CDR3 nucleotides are TGTGCCAGCCGACGCCGACTAGCGGGAGCCACAGATACGCAGTATTTT.

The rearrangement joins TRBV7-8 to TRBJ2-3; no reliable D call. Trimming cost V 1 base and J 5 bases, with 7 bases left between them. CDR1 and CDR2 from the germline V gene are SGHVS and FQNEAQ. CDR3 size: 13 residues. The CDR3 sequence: CASSLERVDTQYF. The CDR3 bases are TGTGCCAGCAGCTTAGAGCGAGTAGATACGCAGTATTTT.

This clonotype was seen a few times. In DNA, the CDR3 is TGCGCCAGCAGCTTGGGGGGGGGTTGGAACACTGAAGCTTTCTTT. Its protein is CASSLGGGWNTEAFF. V and J are TRBV5-1 and TRBJ1-1; D might be TRBD1 (5 bases). V dropped 0 bases and J dropped 1 base, with 10 bases sitting between them. The CDR3 has 15 residues. Germline CDR1 is SGHRS and CDR2 is YFSETQ.

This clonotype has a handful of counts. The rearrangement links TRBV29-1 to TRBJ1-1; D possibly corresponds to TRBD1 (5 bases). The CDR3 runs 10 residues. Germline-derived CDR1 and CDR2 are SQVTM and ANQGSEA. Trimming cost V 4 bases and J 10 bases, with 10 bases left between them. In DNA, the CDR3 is TGCAGCGTTGGGGACGATAGAGCTTTCTTT. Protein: CSVGDDRAFF.

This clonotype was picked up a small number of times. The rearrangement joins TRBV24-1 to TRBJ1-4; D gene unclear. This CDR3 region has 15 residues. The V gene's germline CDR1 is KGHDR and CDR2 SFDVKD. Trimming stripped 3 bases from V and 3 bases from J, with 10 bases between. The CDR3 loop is CATSDPRAANEKLFF. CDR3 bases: TGTGCCACCAGTGATCCCCGGGCCGCTAATGAAAAACTGTTTTTT.

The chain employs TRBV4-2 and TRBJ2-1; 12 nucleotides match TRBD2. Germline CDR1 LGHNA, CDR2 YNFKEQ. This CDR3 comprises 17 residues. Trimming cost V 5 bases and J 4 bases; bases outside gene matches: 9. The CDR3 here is CASSVTSGGADYNEQFF. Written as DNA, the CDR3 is TGTGCCAGCAGCGTGACTAGCGGGGGCGCCGATTACAATGAGCAGTTCTTC.

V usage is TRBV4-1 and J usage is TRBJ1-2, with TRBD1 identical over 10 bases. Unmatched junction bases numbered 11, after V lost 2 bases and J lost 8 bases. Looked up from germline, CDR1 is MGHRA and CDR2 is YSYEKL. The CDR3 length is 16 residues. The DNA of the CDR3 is TGCGCCAGCAGCCAAACTCCGGGACAGGGGTTTTTGGGCTACACCTTC. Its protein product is CASSQTPGQGFLGYTF.

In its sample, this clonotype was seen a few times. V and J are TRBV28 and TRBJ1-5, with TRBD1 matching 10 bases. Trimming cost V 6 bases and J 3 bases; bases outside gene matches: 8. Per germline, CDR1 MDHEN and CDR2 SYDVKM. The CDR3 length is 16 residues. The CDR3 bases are TGTGCCAGCAGGGACCGGGACAGGGGCCTCAATCAGCCCCAGCATTTT. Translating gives CASRDRDRGLNQPQHF. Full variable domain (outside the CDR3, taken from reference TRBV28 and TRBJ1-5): DVKVTQSSRYLVKRTGEKVFLECVQDMDHENMFWYRQDPGLGLRLIYFSYDVKMKEKGDIPEGYSVSREKKERFSLILESASTNQTSMYLCASRDRDRGLNQPQHFGDGTRLSIL.